This T cell receptor (beta chain) stems from a study of cytomegalovirus exposure and HLA in healthy donors. Overall study findings and caveats: In an earlier analysis, productive rearrangement rates for most beta V segments clustered near 87% or 30%.

Donors showed nominal health when sampled, although they likely had unrecorded immune exposures. CDR1 and CDR2 from the germline V gene are SNHLY and FYNNEI. V was shortened by 6 bases and J by 1 base, with 12 bases between the two germline ends. The CDR3 is 14 residues long. The PCR had 60 Vbeta and 13 Jbeta primers. Produced via immunoSEQ multiplex PCR; TCRdb's table is partial and in-frame only. Of 200,000 or so clones listed, approximately 82% are singletons. To note about this clone: Its specificity is unknown.

The sequence was obtained from a man between 18 and 29 years old in good health and CMV-seronegative. The chain recombines TRBV2 with TRBJ1-1; tentative D call: TRBD1 (5 bases). Sequencing was performed on PBMCs. The CDR3 region has the DNA TGTGCCAGCAGACGGGGGGTCGGGAACACTGAAGCTTTCTTT. Translated: CASRRGVGNTEAFF.